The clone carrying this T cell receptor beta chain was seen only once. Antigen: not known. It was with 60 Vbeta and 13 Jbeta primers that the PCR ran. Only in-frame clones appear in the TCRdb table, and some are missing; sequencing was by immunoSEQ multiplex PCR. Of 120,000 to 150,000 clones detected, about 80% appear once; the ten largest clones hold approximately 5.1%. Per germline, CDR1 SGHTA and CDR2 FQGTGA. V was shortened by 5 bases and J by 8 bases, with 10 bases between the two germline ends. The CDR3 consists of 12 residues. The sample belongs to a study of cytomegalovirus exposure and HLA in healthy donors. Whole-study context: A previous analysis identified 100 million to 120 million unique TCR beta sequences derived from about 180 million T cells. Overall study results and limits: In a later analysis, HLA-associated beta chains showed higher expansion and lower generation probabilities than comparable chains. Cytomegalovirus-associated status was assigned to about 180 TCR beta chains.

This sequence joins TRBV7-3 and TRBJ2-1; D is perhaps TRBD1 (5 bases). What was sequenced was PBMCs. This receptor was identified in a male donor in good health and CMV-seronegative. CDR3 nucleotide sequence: TGTGCCAGCAGCGAAACAGGAGATGAGCAGTTCTTC. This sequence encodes CASSETGDEQFF.